This TCR beta chain was obtained from a study of blood T cell repertoires in COVID-19. The table came from immunoSEQ multiplex PCR; TCRdb's copy has only in-frame clones and leaves some out. The sample lists about 180,000 clones; roughly 88% were seen once. Germline V gene sequence: CDR1 SGHNT, CDR2 YYREEE (reference sequence). The CDR3 consists of 15 residues. J was trimmed by 2 bases and V by 0 bases; bases with no gene match: 2. The genes are TRBV5-4 and TRBJ2-7; TRBD1 matches at 10 bases. Sequencing was done on a sample of PBMCs or T cells enriched from blood (not recorded which). This sequence originates from a woman aged 18-29 years who had recovered from COVID-19. The CDR3: CASSLAGQGTYEQYF. CDR3 coding DNA: TGTGCCAGCAGCTTGGCGGGACAGGGGACCTACGAGCAGTACTTC.